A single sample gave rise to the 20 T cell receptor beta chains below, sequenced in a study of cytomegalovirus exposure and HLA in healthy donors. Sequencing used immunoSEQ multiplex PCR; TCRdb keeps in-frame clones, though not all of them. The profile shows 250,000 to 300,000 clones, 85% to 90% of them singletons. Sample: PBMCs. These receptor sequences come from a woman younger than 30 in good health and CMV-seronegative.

CDR3 nucleotide sequence: TGTGCCAGCGGACACCGTAAGGTCTTGGATGAGCAGTTCTTC. Protein product: CASGHRKVLDEQFF. This rearrangement joins TRBV7-9 to TRBJ2-1; D is perhaps TRBD1 (5 bases). CDR3 length: 14 residues. V was shortened by 8 bases and J by 8 bases, with 19 bases between the two germline ends. The germline gives CDR1 SEHNR, CDR2 FQNEAQ (reference sequence).

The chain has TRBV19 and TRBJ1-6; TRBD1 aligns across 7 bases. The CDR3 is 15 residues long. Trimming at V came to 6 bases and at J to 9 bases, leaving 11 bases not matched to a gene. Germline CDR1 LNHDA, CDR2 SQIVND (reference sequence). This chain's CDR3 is CASSTTGIGGSPLHF. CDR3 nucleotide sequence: TGTGCCAGTAGCACGACAGGGATAGGTGGTTCACCCCTCCACTTT.

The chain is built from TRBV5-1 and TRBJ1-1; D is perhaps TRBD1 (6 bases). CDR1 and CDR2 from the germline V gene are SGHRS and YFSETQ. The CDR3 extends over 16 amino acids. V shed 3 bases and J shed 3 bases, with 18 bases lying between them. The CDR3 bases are TGCGCCAGCAGCTGGGGGACTACAGGGACGCACACTGAAGCTTTCTTT. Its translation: CASSWGTTGTHTEAFF. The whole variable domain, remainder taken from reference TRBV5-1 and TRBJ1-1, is KAGVTQTPRYLIKTRGQQVTLSCSPISGHRSVSWYQQTPGQGLQFLFEYFSETQRNKGNFPGRFSGRQFSNSRSEMNVSTLELGDSALYLCASSWGTTGTHTEAFFGQGTRLTVV.

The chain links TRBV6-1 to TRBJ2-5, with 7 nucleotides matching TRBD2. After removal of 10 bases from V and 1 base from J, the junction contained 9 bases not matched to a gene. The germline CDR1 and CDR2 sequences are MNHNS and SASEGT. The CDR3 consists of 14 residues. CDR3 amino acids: CATQVGGGQETQYF. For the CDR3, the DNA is TGTGCCACCCAAGTGGGGGGGGGCCAAGAGACCCAGTACTTC.

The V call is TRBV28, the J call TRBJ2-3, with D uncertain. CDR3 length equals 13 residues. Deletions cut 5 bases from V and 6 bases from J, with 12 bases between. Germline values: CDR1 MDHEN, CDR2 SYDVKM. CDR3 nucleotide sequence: TGTGCCAGCAGTCGCTATCTGTCGGATACGCAGTATTTT. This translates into CASSRYLSDTQYF.

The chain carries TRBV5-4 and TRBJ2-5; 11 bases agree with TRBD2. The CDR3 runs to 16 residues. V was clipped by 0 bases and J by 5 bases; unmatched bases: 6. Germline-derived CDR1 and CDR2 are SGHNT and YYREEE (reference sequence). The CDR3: CASSLGLAGPEETQYF. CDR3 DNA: TGTGCCAGCAGCTTGGGACTAGCGGGGCCGGAGGAGACCCAGTACTTC.

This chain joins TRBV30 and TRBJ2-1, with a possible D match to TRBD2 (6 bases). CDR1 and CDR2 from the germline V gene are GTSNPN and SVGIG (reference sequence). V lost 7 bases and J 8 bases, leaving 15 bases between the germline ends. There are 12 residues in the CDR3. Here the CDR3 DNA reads TGTGCCTCGGGACTCCTTAGGGATGAGCAGTTCTTC. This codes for CASGLLRDEQFF. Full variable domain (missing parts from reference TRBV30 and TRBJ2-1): SQTIHQWPATLVQPVGSPLSLECTVEGTSNPNLYWYRQAAGRGLQLLFYSVGIGQISSEVPQNLSASRPQDRQFILSSKKLLLSDSGFYLCASGLLRDEQFFGPGTRLTVL.

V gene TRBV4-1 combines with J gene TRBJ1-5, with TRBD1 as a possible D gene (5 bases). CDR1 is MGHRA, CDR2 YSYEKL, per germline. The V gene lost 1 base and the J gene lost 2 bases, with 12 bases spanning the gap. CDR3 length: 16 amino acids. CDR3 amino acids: CASSQAPARGNQPQHF. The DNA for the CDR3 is TGCGCCAGCAGCCAAGCCCCCGCCAGGGGCAATCAGCCCCAGCATTTT.

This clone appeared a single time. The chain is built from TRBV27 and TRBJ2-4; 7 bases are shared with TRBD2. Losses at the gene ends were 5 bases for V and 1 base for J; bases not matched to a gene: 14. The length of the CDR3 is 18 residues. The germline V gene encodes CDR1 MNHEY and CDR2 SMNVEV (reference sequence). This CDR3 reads CASSLSGEGPMAKNIQYF. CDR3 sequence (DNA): TGTGCCAGCAGTCTTTCGGGGGAGGGGCCCATGGCCAAAAACATTCAGTACTTC.

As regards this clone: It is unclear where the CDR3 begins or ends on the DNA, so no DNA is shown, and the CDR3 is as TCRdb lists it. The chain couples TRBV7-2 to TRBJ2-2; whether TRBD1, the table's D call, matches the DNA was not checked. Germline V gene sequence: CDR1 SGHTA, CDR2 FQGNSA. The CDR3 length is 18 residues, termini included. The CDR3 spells CASSLFGPGVSNTGELFF.

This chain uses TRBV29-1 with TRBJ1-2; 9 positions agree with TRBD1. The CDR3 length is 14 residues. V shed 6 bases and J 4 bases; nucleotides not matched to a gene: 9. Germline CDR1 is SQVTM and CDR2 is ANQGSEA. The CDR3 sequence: CSVHLGGQGYGYTF. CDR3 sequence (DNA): TGCAGCGTGCATCTAGGGGGACAGGGCTATGGCTACACCTTC.

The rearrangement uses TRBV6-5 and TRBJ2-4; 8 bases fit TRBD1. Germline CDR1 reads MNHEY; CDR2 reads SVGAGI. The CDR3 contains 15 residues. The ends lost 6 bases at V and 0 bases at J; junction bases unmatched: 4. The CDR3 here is CASSPTGEAKNIQYF. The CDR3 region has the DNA TGTGCCAGCAGCCCGACAGGGGAAGCCAAAAACATTCAGTACTTC.

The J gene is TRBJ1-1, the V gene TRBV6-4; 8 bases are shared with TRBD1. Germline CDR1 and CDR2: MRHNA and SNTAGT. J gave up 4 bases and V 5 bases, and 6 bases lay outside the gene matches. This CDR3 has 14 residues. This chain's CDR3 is CASSFQGAPTEAFF. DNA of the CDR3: TGTGCCAGCAGTTTTCAGGGGGCGCCCACTGAAGCTTTCTTT.

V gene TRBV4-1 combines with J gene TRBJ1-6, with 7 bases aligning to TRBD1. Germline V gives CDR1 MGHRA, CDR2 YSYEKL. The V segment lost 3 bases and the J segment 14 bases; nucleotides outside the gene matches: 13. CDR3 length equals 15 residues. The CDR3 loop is CASSQIGTAHPSLHF. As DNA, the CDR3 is TGCGCCAGCAGCCAGATTGGGACAGCGCACCCATCCCTCCACTTT.

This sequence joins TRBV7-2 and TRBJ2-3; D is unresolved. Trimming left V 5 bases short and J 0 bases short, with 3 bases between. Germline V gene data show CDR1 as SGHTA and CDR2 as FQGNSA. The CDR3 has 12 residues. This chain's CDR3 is CASSLSTDTQYF. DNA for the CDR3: TGTGCCAGCAGCCTTAGCACAGATACGCAGTATTTT.

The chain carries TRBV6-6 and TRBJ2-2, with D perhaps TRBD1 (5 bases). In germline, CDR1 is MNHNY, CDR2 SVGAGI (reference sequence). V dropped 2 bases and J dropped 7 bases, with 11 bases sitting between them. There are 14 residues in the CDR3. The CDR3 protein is CASSYQGDDGELFF. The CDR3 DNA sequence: TGTGCCAGCAGTTACCAAGGGGATGACGGGGAGCTGTTTTTT.

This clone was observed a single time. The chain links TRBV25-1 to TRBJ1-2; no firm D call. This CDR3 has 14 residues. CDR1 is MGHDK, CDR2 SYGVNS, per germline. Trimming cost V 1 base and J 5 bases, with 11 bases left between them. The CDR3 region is CASSESPGRYGYTF. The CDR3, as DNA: TGTGCCAGCAGTGAATCCCCGGGGAGGTATGGCTACACCTTC.

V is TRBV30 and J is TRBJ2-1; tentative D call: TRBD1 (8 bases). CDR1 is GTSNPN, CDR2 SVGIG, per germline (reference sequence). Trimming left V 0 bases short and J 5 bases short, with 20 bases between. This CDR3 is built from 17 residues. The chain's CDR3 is CAWSVPPGQGGNNEQFF. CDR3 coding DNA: TGTGCCTGGAGTGTTCCTCCCGGACAGGGAGGGAACAATGAGCAGTTCTTC.

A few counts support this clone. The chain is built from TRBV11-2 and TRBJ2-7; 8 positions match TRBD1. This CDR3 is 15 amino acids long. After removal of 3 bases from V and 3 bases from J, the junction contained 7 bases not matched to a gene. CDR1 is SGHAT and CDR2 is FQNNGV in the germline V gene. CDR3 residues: CASSFTTGEDYEQYF. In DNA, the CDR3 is TGTGCCAGCAGCTTCACGACAGGGGAAGACTACGAGCAGTACTTC.

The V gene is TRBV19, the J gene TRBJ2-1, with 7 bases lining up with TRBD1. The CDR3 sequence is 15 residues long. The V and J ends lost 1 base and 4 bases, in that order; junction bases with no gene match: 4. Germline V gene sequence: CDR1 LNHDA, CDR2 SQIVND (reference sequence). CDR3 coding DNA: TGTGCCAGTAGTATAGGGCACAGGGGATACAATGAGCAGTTCTTC. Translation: CASSIGHRGYNEQFF.